The 3 T cell receptor beta chains listed next were all sequenced from one sample in a study of Ad26.COV2.S vaccination and SARS-CoV-2 variants. Sequenced by immunoSEQ multiplex PCR; TCRdb stores in-frame clones only, minus some. The profile shows hundreds of thousands of clones, 75% to 90% of them singletons. The treatment was: roughly 20 received Ad26.COV2.S at low or high dose, single or two shots; about 5 received placebo; per-sample allocation not given. Sampling was performed 63 days after the first vaccine or placebo injection. Material: peripheral blood, obtained in a trial of Ad26.COV2.S vaccine versus placebo. Receptor source: a person aged 18-60 years who received the Ad26.COV2.S COVID-19 vaccine or a placebo.

The chain links TRBV3-1 (or the pseudogene TRBV3-2) to TRBJ2-5, with 10 nucleotides matching TRBD2. The CDR3 has 15 amino acids. Germline V gene lookup returns CDR1 LGHDT and CDR2 YNNKEL (reference sequence). Germline trimming cut 4 bases from V and 7 bases from J; bases unmatched to any gene: 9. The CDR3 DNA follows: TGTGCCAGCAGCCTCCGGACTAGCGGCGCAAGGACCCAGTACTTC. This translates into CASSLRTSGARTQYF.

This sequence joins TRBV3-1 (or the pseudogene TRBV3-2) and TRBJ1-3, with unresolved D. The CDR3 is 15 amino acids. Germline CDR1 and CDR2: LGHDT and YNNKEL (reference sequence). Trimming removed 0 bases from V and 1 base from J, with 7 bases in between. This CDR3 is CASSQESGSGNTIYF. DNA for the CDR3: TGTGCCAGCAGCCAAGAATCCGGGTCTGGAAACACCATATATTTT.

This clone was recorded only once. The chain joins TRBV3-1 (or the pseudogene TRBV3-2) to TRBJ1-1, with 8 bases identical to TRBD1. CDR3 length equals 12 residues. Germline assignment: CDR1 LGHDT and CDR2 YNNKEL (reference sequence). V gave up 4 bases and J gave up 9 bases; unmatched junction bases: 4. The CDR3 DNA reads TGTGCCAGCAGCCCAGGACAGGGAAAAGCTTTCTTT. It encodes CASSPGQGKAFF.